This TCR beta chain was found in a study of CD8 T cells in ankylosing spondylitis. Study results and limitations: Certain motif variants had earlier been reported in reactive arthritis synovial fluid and blood. Seemingly distinctive of ankylosing spondylitis blood was a TCR beta motif formed by eight highly homologous variants. In ankylosing spondylitis patients, matched synovial fluid reportedly showed significant enrichment of disease-linked clones.

Quantitative 5'-RACE with molecular barcodes produced the TCR beta libraries. TCRdb itself ran the 5' RACE reads through MiXCR, one entry per CDR3 protein. Of some 330,000 distinct CDR3 sequences detected, 6.5% to 10% appear once; the ten largest clones hold roughly 15%. In the case of this clonotype: Its cognate antigen is unknown.

Germline-derived CDR1 and CDR2 are LGHNT and FRNRAP. The CDR3 loop spans 15 amino acids. Trimming stripped 6 bases from V and 2 bases from J, with 14 bases between. Sequenced sample: blood, either unsorted or a sorted T cell fraction (not recorded which). The chain uses TRBV12-5 and TRBJ2-1; the D gene could be TRBD1 or TRBD2 (6 bases each). This clonotype was sampled from a male donor with ankylosing spondylitis. CDR3 sequence: CASGEGGLTYNEQFF. CDR3 nucleotides: TGTGCTAGTGGAGAAGGGGGGCTTACCTACAATGAGCAGTTCTTC.